These 19 T cell receptor beta chains originate from one sample sequenced in a study of identifying expanded T cells in peripheral blood. The repertoire was sequenced with immunoSEQ multiplex PCR; TCRdb's copy has only in-frame clones and lacks some. The sample comprises approximately 50,000 clones, roughly 82% of which are singletons, and 14% rests with the top ten. The specimen was blood. These receptors all stem from a person aged 18 to 75 in good health.

J is TRBJ2-5 and V is TRBV7-8; D perhaps matches TRBD1 (5 bases). Gene TRBJ2-7 matches the end of the DNA better, so the J call may be wrong. The length of the CDR3 is 13 residues. Germline V gene sequence: CDR1 SGHVS, CDR2 FQNEAQ. For the CDR3, the DNA is TGTGCCAGCAGCTTCCCAGGGTTTTACGAGCAGTACTTC. Protein: CASSFPGFYEQYF.

V gene TRBV7-2 combines with J gene TRBJ1-1; no clear D. The germline CDR1 and CDR2 sequences are SGHTA and FQGNSA. The CDR3 runs 15 residues. V was clipped by 1 base and J by 0 bases, with 9 bases between them. DNA of the CDR3: TGTGCCAGCAGCTTAGGAAGGGTCATGAACACTGAAGCTTTCTTT. This translates into CASSLGRVMNTEAFF.

The chain carries TRBV5-4 and TRBJ2-3; D perhaps matches TRBD1 (5 bases). V gave up 4 bases and J gave up 5 bases, with 14 bases separating them. CDR3 length equals 14 residues. The germline gives CDR1 SGHNT, CDR2 YYREEE (reference sequence). In DNA form, the CDR3 reads TGTGCCAGCAGCCGGCCAGGGAATGAAGATACGCAGTATTTT. Amino acid sequence: CASSRPGNEDTQYF.

This clone was found once. This chain joins TRBV6-4 and TRBJ2-6; weak D call: TRBD1 (5 bases). V was pared by 6 bases and J by 0 bases, with 6 bases between. Germline CDR1 is MRHNA and CDR2 is SNTAGT. The CDR3 has 14 amino acids. The CDR3 protein is CASRDSSGANVLTF. DNA of the CDR3: TGTGCCAGCAGAGACAGCTCTGGGGCCAACGTCCTGACTTTC.

The chain combines TRBV5-6 with TRBJ2-2, with D uncertain. Trimming left V 2 bases short and J 5 bases short, with 19 bases between. Germline-derived CDR1 and CDR2 are SGHDT and YYEEEE. The CDR3 runs to 17 residues. CDR3 residues: CASSFERAGLGTGELFF. In DNA, the CDR3 is TGTGCCAGCAGCTTTGAAAGGGCAGGCCTTGGGACCGGGGAGCTGTTTTTT.

V gene TRBV6-5 combines with J gene TRBJ2-7; tentative D call: TRBD1 (5 bases). CDR3 size: 16 residues. The germline V and J ends were trimmed by 0 bases and 0 bases, with 12 bases remaining between them. The V gene's germline CDR1 is MNHEY and CDR2 SVGAGI. This chain's CDR3 is CASSYSAGSFSYEQYV. The CDR3 region has the DNA TGTGCCAGCAGTTACTCGGCAGGGTCGTTCTCCTACGAGCAGTACGTC.

The chain is built from TRBV18 and TRBJ2-7; the match to TRBD1 covers 8 bases. The junction had 7 bases not matched to a gene; V was cut back by 3 bases and J by 6 bases. The CDR3 runs 14 residues. Germline CDR1 KGHSH, CDR2 LQKENI. CDR3 in amino acids: CASSPKPGGSEQYV. In DNA form, the CDR3 reads TGTGCCAGCTCACCGAAGCCAGGGGGCTCCGAGCAGTACGTC.

This clone was seen once. The J gene is TRBJ2-7, the V gene TRBV18; D remains ambiguous. CDR1 KGHSH and CDR2 LQKENI come from the germline V gene. The CDR3 covers 11 residues. Trimming took off 5 bases at V and 4 bases at J, with 6 bases between the two ends. CDR3 nucleotides: TGTGCCAGCTCATCACAGTACGAGCAGTACTTC. This encodes CASSSQYEQYF.

This clone came up once. The chain joins TRBV6-1 to TRBJ2-4; D is perhaps TRBD1 (5 bases). V lost 5 bases and J 8 bases, leaving 16 bases between the germline ends. This CDR3 is 14 amino acids long. Germline V gives CDR1 MNHNS, CDR2 SASEGT. This chain's CDR3 is CASSPPQGTYIQYF. The DNA of the CDR3 is TGTGCCAGCAGTCCCCCCCAGGGTACATACATTCAGTACTTC.

The rearrangement uses TRBV11-2 and TRBJ1-2, with 9 nucleotides matching TRBD1. Per the germline V gene, CDR1 is SGHAT and CDR2 is FQNNGV. This CDR3 spans 16 amino acids. V shed 5 bases and J 4 bases; nucleotides not matched to a gene: 11. CDR3 residues: CASSEGPDRGSYGYTF. In DNA, the CDR3 is TGTGCCAGCAGCGAAGGCCCGGACAGGGGCAGCTATGGCTACACCTTC. Combining the CDR3 with reference TRBV11-2 and TRBJ1-2 gives the whole variable domain EAGVAQSPRYKIIEKRQSVAFWCNPISGHATLYWYQQILGQGPKLLIQFQNNGVVDDSQLPKDRFSAERLKGVDSTLKIQPAKLEDSAVYLCASSEGPDRGSYGYTFGSGTRLTVV.

The chain is built from TRBV18 and TRBJ2-2, with unresolved D. CDR3 length equals 16 residues. The germline V and J ends were trimmed by 3 bases and 0 bases, with 11 bases remaining between them. Germline lookup yields CDR1 KGHSH and CDR2 LQKENI. CDR3 in DNA: TGTGCCAGCTCACCTCAGGACGGAACGAACACCGGGGAGCTGTTTTTT. This translates into CASSPQDGTNTGELFF.

This clone was seen only a few times. The CDR3 DNA sequence: TGTGCCAGCAGTTACGACAGTAAGAACTATGGCTACACCTTC. Translating gives CASSYDSKNYGYTF. The chain has TRBV6-5 and TRBJ1-2, with D possibly being TRBD1 (5 bases). The CDR3 extends over 14 amino acids. Trimming pared 2 bases from V and 2 bases from J, leaving 9 bases between. Germline assignment: CDR1 MNHEY and CDR2 SVGAGI.

The chain couples TRBV6-6 to TRBJ2-4; tentatively, D is TRBD1 or TRBD2 (5 bases each). V was trimmed by 4 bases and J by 8 bases, leaving 12 bases between them. CDR1 and CDR2 from the germline V gene are MNHNY and SVGAGI (reference sequence). The CDR3 runs 13 residues. The CDR3 sequence: CASSSPRGDIQYF. DNA for the CDR3: TGTGCCAGCAGTTCCCCTCGAGGGGACATTCAGTACTTC.

The rearrangement links TRBV5-4 to TRBJ2-1; 9 positions match TRBD2. With 4 bases clipped from V and 5 bases from J, the junction kept 7 bases outside the gene matches. CDR1 is SGHNT and CDR2 is YYREEE in the germline V gene (reference sequence). The CDR3 spans 15 residues. CDR3 sequence (DNA): TGTGCCAGCAGCCCAGCGGGAGGTTTAAACAATGAGCAGTTCTTC. This encodes CASSPAGGLNNEQFF.

The rearrangement links TRBV5-1 to TRBJ2-5, with D perhaps matching TRBD1 (5 bases). The V end lost 7 bases, the J end lost 5 bases, and 18 bases lay between the germline ends. The CDR3 length is 14 residues. The germline CDR1 and CDR2 sequences are SGHRS and YFSETQ. CDR3: CASRSISSGETQYF. The CDR3 coding sequence is TGCGCCAGCCGATCGATTTCTTCAGGGGAGACCCAGTACTTC.

This clone was observed a single time. This chain links TRBV9 with TRBJ2-2; D not resolved. The CDR3 has 14 amino acids. V was shortened by 3 bases and J by 6 bases, with 12 bases between the two germline ends. Germline loops: CDR1 SGDLS, CDR2 YYNGEE. The CDR3 DNA reads as TGTGCCAGCAGCGGAGATATGGGTCCCGGGGAGCTGTTTTTT. Protein: CASSGDMGPGELFF. Full variable domain (outside the CDR3, taken from reference TRBV9 and TRBJ2-2): DSGVTQTPKHLITATGQRVTLRCSPRSGDLSVYWYQQSLDQGLQFLIQYYNGEERAKGNILERFSAQQFPDLHSELNLSSLELGDSALYFCASSGDMGPGELFFGEGSRLTVL.

V gene TRBV5-1 combines with J gene TRBJ2-7; maybe TRBD2 (5 bases). This CDR3 is 13 amino acids long. Germline V gene sequence: CDR1 SGHRS, CDR2 YFSETQ. V lost 0 bases and J 5 bases, leaving 9 bases between the germline ends. The CDR3, as DNA: TGCGCCAGCAGCTTGGGAGGAGGAGACGAGCAGTACTTC. It encodes CASSLGGGDEQYF.

This rearrangement joins TRBV5-1 to TRBJ2-5; 8 bases match TRBD1. V dropped 5 bases and J dropped 5; count of bases not matched to a gene: 8. Germline V gene sequence: CDR1 SGHRS, CDR2 YFSETQ. This CDR3 comprises 14 residues. Here the CDR3 reads CASSGGTGGETQYF. Here the CDR3 DNA reads TGCGCCAGCAGTGGCGGGACAGGCGGGGAGACCCAGTACTTC.

This chain joins TRBV7-2 and TRBJ1-5; maybe TRBD1 (5 bases). With 0 bases removed from V and 5 bases from J, the gap between germline ends came to 14 bases. Looked up from germline, CDR1 is SGHTA and CDR2 is FQGNSA. This CDR3 is built from 16 residues. CDR3: CASSLAGTRADQPQHF. Written as DNA, the CDR3 is TGTGCCAGCAGCTTAGCAGGCACCAGGGCCGATCAGCCCCAGCATTTT.